These 30 T cell receptor beta chains were all obtained from the same sample, sequenced in a study of blood T cell repertoires in COVID-19. The method was immunoSEQ multiplex PCR; TCRdb's version includes in-frame clones alone and lacks a portion of them. The data show under 250,000 clones, with about 89% seen just once and about 1.6% held by the top ten. Specimen: peripheral blood. The receptors come from a woman aged 55-70 years who had recovered from COVID-19.

The rearrangement uses TRBV5-1 and TRBJ1-4; possible D gene TRBD1, 5 bases. This CDR3 spans 14 amino acids. Germline V CDR1 and CDR2: SGHRS, YFSETQ. The V end lost 0 bases, the J end lost 8 bases, and 11 bases lay between the germline ends. The CDR3 reads CASSLEAGWEKLFF. CDR3 nucleotides: TGCGCCAGCAGCTTGGAGGCAGGGTGGGAAAAACTGTTTTTT.

This chain joins TRBV3-1 (or the pseudogene TRBV3-2) and TRBJ1-3; D might be TRBD1 (6 bases). Germline CDR1 reads LGHDT; CDR2 reads YNNKEL (reference sequence). The germline V and J ends were trimmed by 4 bases and 4 bases, with 11 bases remaining between them. The CDR3 length is 14 residues. In DNA, the CDR3 is TGTGCCAGCAGCCTACAGGGTGCGGGAAACACCATATATTTT. This sequence encodes CASSLQGAGNTIYF.

For the CDR3, the DNA is TGTGCCAGCAGCCGAGATTCTACCGGGGAGCTGTTTTTT. Protein sequence: CASSRDSTGELFF. The rearrangement joins TRBV7-9 to TRBJ2-2; D gene uncertain. Germline lookup yields CDR1 SEHNR and CDR2 FQNEAQ (reference sequence). The ends were cut back, 5 bases at V and 5 bases at J, with 9 bases in the middle. There are 13 residues in the CDR3.

This chain links TRBV2 with TRBJ1-2; D might be TRBD1 (6 bases). The CDR3 covers 13 residues. V was trimmed by 5 bases and J by 1 base, leaving 8 bases between them. From germline, CDR1 is SNHLY and CDR2 FYNNEI. Written as DNA, the CDR3 is TGTGCCAGCAGTCGACAGGTTAACTATGGCTACACCTTC. Amino acid sequence: CASSRQVNYGYTF.

The rearrangement links TRBV3-1 (or the pseudogene TRBV3-2) to TRBJ1-1; possibly TRBD1 for D (5 bases). The ends were cut back, 4 bases at V and 0 bases at J, with 6 bases in the middle. Germline V CDR1 and CDR2: LGHDT, YNNKEL (reference sequence). CDR3 size: 13 residues. The CDR3: CASSPGVNTEAFF. The CDR3 DNA follows: TGTGCCAGCAGCCCGGGGGTGAACACTGAAGCTTTCTTT.

This chain joins TRBV11-3 and TRBJ2-2; weak D call: TRBD1 (6 bases). V was clipped by 3 bases and J by 4 bases, with 12 bases between them. Looked up from germline, CDR1 is SGHNT and CDR2 is YENEEA. The CDR3 is 15 amino acids. CDR3 in amino acids: CASSFGRGGTGELFF. The CDR3 DNA is TGTGCCAGCAGCTTTGGGAGAGGGGGCACCGGGGAGCTGTTTTTT.

The chain recombines TRBV12-3 or TRBV12-4 with TRBJ1-5; D is unclear. With 5 bases removed from V and 5 bases from J, the gap between germline ends came to 10 bases. The CDR3 consists of 13 residues. The CDR3 DNA reads TGTGCCAGCAGTCCGGACGGGGATCAGCCCCAGCATTTT. Its protein is CASSPDGDQPQHF.

This chain connects TRBV5-6 to TRBJ1-1, with D unresolved. Germline values: CDR1 SGHDT, CDR2 YYEEEE. The V and J ends lost 4 bases and 0 bases respectively, with 13 bases between them. The CDR3 runs to 15 residues. This CDR3 is CASSLGAFMNTEAFF. Written as DNA, the CDR3 is TGTGCCAGCAGCCTGGGAGCTTTCATGAACACTGAAGCTTTCTTT. Supplemented by reference TRBV5-6 and TRBJ1-1, the full variable domain reads DAGVTQSPTHLIKTRGQQVTLRCSPKSGHDTVSWYQQALGQGPQFIFQYYEEEERQRGNFPDRFSGHQFPNYSSELNVNALLLGDSALYLCASSLGAFMNTEAFFGQGTRLTVV.

This chain links TRBV6-1 with TRBJ2-7, with 7 bases lining up with TRBD2. This CDR3 region has 16 residues. Trimming at V came to 0 bases and at J to 5 bases, leaving 10 bases not matched to a gene. Looked up from germline, CDR1 is MNHNS and CDR2 is SASEGT. The CDR3: CASSEAPPGAGDEQYF. Written as DNA, the CDR3 is TGTGCCAGCAGTGAAGCGCCCCCCGGCGCGGGGGACGAGCAGTACTTC.

The chain employs TRBV7-9 and TRBJ2-7, with D possibly being TRBD1 (5 bases). The CDR3 is made up of 15 amino acids. Trimming removed 0 bases from V and 5 bases from J, with 14 bases in between. The germline gives CDR1 SEHNR, CDR2 FQNEAQ (reference sequence). For the CDR3, the DNA is TGTGCCAGCAGCTTAGCGGCCAGGGAAAGGAACGAGCAGTACTTC. Its protein is CASSLAARERNEQYF.

The genes are TRBV28 and TRBJ1-5, with D perhaps TRBD1 (5 bases). Germline V CDR1 and CDR2: MDHEN, SYDVKM. Trimming cost V 2 bases and J 7 bases, with 12 bases left between them. The CDR3 has 14 amino acids. CDR3: CASSLVEGRQPQHF. CDR3 sequence (DNA): TGTGCCAGCAGTTTAGTTGAGGGGAGGCAGCCCCAGCATTTT.

Turning to this clone: One junction end disagrees with the germline gene, perhaps due to a read error. J is TRBJ2-7 and V is TRBV28, with 7 positions matching TRBD1. CDR3 length equals 15 residues. Per germline, CDR1 MDHEN and CDR2 SYDVKM. CDR3 DNA: TGTGCCAGCAGTTCTCTCCTCCCCCCAGGGGGTTCGGTGGACTTC. Encoded protein: CASSSLLPPGGSVDF.

V usage is TRBV20-1 and J usage is TRBJ1-1; 7 bases agree with TRBD1. This CDR3 is 12 amino acids long. The germline gives CDR1 DFQATT, CDR2 SNEGSKA (reference sequence). Trimming took 3 bases from V and 4 from J; bases not matched to a gene: 2. CDR3 protein: CSASSGGTEAFF. CDR3 nucleotide sequence: TGCAGTGCTAGTTCAGGGGGCACTGAAGCTTTCTTT.

J is TRBJ2-2 and V is TRBV5-8, with unresolved D. Per germline, CDR1 SGHTS and CDR2 YDEGEE. This CDR3 comprises 15 residues. V shed 2 bases and J shed 1 base, with 9 bases lying between them. The CDR3 coding sequence is TGTGCCAGCAGCTTCAGAGGTTTGAACACCGGGGAGCTGTTTTTT. Protein product: CASSFRGLNTGELFF. Combining the CDR3 with reference TRBV5-8 and TRBJ2-2 gives the whole variable domain EAGVTQSPTHLIKTRGQQATLRCSPISGHTSVYWYQQALGLGLQFLLWYDEGEERNRGNFPPRFSGRQFPNYSSELNVNALELEDSALYLCASSFRGLNTGELFFGEGSRLTVL.

This chain links TRBV4-3 with TRBJ2-1; 12 nucleotides line up with TRBD2. The CDR3 consists of 16 residues. Looked up from germline, CDR1 is LGHNA and CDR2 is YSLEER. After removal of 4 bases from V and 9 bases from J, the junction contained 10 bases not matched to a gene. The CDR3 sequence: CASSPQLAGGPIEQFF. For the CDR3, the DNA is TGCGCCAGCAGCCCCCAGCTAGCGGGGGGGCCCATTGAGCAGTTCTTC.

The genes are TRBV10-3 and TRBJ2-1; 11 bases agree with TRBD2. Germline assignment: CDR1 ENHRY and CDR2 SYGVKD. Trimming took 7 bases from V and 1 from J; bases not matched to a gene: 9. CDR3 length: 17 amino acids. The CDR3 loop reads CAIKLSGGALSYNEQFF. The CDR3 bases are TGTGCCATCAAACTTAGCGGGGGGGCCCTTTCCTACAATGAGCAGTTCTTC.

This rearrangement joins TRBV27 to TRBJ1-4, with 9 bases fitting TRBD1. Germline values: CDR1 MNHEY, CDR2 SMNVEV (reference sequence). This CDR3 region has 17 residues. V lost 5 bases and J lost 0; bases outside the gene matches: 7. This CDR3 is CASSPGTGYATNEKLFF. CDR3 sequence (DNA): TGTGCCAGCAGTCCCGGGACAGGGTATGCAACTAATGAAAAACTGTTTTTT.

This clone was found many times. The rearrangement joins TRBV7-2 to TRBJ1-6, with TRBD1 identical over 10 bases. From germline, CDR1 is SGHTA and CDR2 FQGNSA. This CDR3 has 14 amino acids. V shed 4 bases, J shed 14 bases, and the junction held 8 bases outside the gene matches. CDR3 protein: CASSYRSGTGALHF. The CDR3 coding sequence is TGTGCCAGCAGCTACCGTTCCGGGACAGGGGCCCTCCACTTT.

This clone is a singleton in its sample. The chain couples TRBV5-1 to TRBJ1-2, with D possibly matching TRBD1 (5 bases). This CDR3 is built from 16 residues. Trimming left V 3 bases short and J 2 bases short, with 17 bases between. Germline V gives CDR1 SGHRS, CDR2 YFSETQ. Here the CDR3 reads CASSSKTDSLNYGYTF. The CDR3 DNA reads as TGCGCCAGCAGCTCCAAGACAGATTCCTTAAACTATGGCTACACCTTC.

V is TRBV19 and J is TRBJ1-2; tentative D call: TRBD1 (5 bases). The CDR3 consists of 15 residues. Trimming removed 3 bases at V and 2 bases at J, with 13 bases between. Germline CDR1 LNHDA, CDR2 SQIVND (reference sequence). The DNA for the CDR3 is TGTGCCAGTAGTATCTCAAGGACACGGAACTATGGCTACACCTTC. As protein: CASSISRTRNYGYTF.

The J gene is TRBJ1-1, the V gene TRBV4-1, with a tentative D call TRBD1 (6 bases). Germline CDR1 MGHRA, CDR2 YSYEKL. Between the trimmed V and J ends, which lost 1 base and 2 bases, there was a span of 11 bases. This CDR3 has 15 amino acids. The CDR3 DNA sequence: TGCGCCAGCAGCCAAGTCCAGGGGACCAACACTGAAGCTTTCTTT. Translating gives CASSQVQGTNTEAFF.

This clone was picked up one time. This chain joins TRBV6-2 or TRBV6-3 and TRBJ1-2; 7 nucleotides line up with TRBD1. Trimming took 2 bases from V and 4 from J; bases not matched to a gene: 4. CDR1 is MNHEY, CDR2 SVGEGT, per germline. The length of the CDR3 is 14 residues. The CDR3 spells CASSYRGLSYGYTF. The CDR3 region has the DNA TGTGCCAGCAGTTACAGGGGGCTCAGCTATGGCTACACCTTC.

This chain joins TRBV19 and TRBJ2-7; D gene unclear. The V end was cut by 6 bases, the J end by 0 bases, with 12 bases between. The CDR3 loop spans 14 amino acids. CDR1 LNHDA and CDR2 SQIVND come from the germline V gene (reference sequence). CDR3 sequence (DNA): TGTGCCAGTAGCAGACGGAGTACCTCCTACGAGCAGTACTTC. Translated, it gives CASSRRSTSYEQYF. The variable domain in full, with the rest retrieved from reference TRBV19 and TRBJ2-7, is DGGITQSPKYLFRKEGQNVTLSCEQNLNHDAMYWYRQDPGQGLRLIYYSQIVNDFQKGDIAEGYSVSREKKESFPLTVTSAQKNPTAFYLCASSRRSTSYEQYFGPGTRLTVT.

This chain uses TRBV28 with TRBJ1-3, with 10 bases that match TRBD1. CDR3 length equals 19 residues. After removal of 7 bases from V and 0 bases from J, the junction contained 15 bases not matched to a gene. Germline V gene data show CDR1 as MDHEN and CDR2 as SYDVKM. CDR3 sequence: CASIDGDRGWYGSGNTIYF. CDR3 coding DNA: TGTGCCAGCATCGACGGGGACAGGGGATGGTATGGCTCTGGAAACACCATATATTTT.

This rearrangement joins TRBV6-6 to TRBJ2-7; D perhaps matches TRBD2 (6 bases). This CDR3 has 14 amino acids. The germline gives CDR1 MNHNY, CDR2 SVGAGI (reference sequence). V gave up 7 bases and J gave up 5 bases, with 18 bases separating them. CDR3 loop: CASTPRSRGNEQYF. The CDR3 nucleotides read TGTGCCAGCACCCCGAGGTCCCGGGGGAACGAGCAGTACTTC.

The chain recombines TRBV19 with TRBJ1-6; TRBD1 matches at 7 bases. Germline lookup yields CDR1 LNHDA and CDR2 SQIVND (reference sequence). CDR3 length equals 13 residues. The junction had 8 bases not matched to a gene; V was cut back by 8 bases and J by 10 bases. Here the CDR3 reads CASRDRVPSPLHF. As DNA, the CDR3 is TGTGCCAGTCGCGACAGGGTGCCATCACCCCTCCACTTT.

The CDR3 protein is CASSVGTISNEQFF. CDR3 DNA: TGTGCCAGCAGCGTAGGAACTATCAGCAATGAGCAGTTCTTC. The chain links TRBV9 to TRBJ2-1; D not resolved. Germline V gives CDR1 SGDLS, CDR2 YYNGEE. Between the trimmed V and J ends, which lost 0 bases and 6 bases, there was a span of 10 bases. The CDR3 sequence is 14 residues long.

The V and J genes are TRBV18 and TRBJ2-2; no clear D gene. Germline-derived CDR1 and CDR2 are KGHSH and LQKENI. The CDR3 is 14 residues long. V shed 1 base and J shed 0 bases, with 3 bases lying between them. The chain's CDR3 is CASSPLANTGELFF. The CDR3 DNA sequence: TGTGCCAGCTCACCACTCGCGAACACCGGGGAGCTGTTTTTT.

The V and J genes are TRBV19 and TRBJ1-5; 7 bases agree with TRBD1. Looked up from germline, CDR1 is LNHDA and CDR2 is SQIVND (reference sequence). V was clipped by 5 bases and J by 1 base; unmatched bases: 8. The CDR3 totals 16 residues. The CDR3 reads CASSRRTGLSNQPQHF. The CDR3, as DNA: TGTGCCAGTAGTCGGCGGACAGGCCTAAGCAATCAGCCCCAGCATTTT.

In nucleotides, the CDR3 is TGTGCCAGCAGTGAATTCAGGGGGGATAATTCACCCCTCCACTTT. It is translated as CASSEFRGDNSPLHF. The chain recombines TRBV2 with TRBJ1-6; 7 bases are a match to TRBD1. Unmatched junction bases numbered 3, after V lost 2 bases and J lost 5 bases. Germline CDR1 is SNHLY and CDR2 is FYNNEI. The CDR3 runs to 15 residues.